The entry below describes one T cell receptor (beta chain). The antigen is unknown. The CDR3 contains 14 residues. CDR1 and CDR2 (germline): MNHEY, SVGEGT. Trimming took off 6 bases at V and 5 bases at J, with 17 bases between the two ends. These data are taken from a study of T cell responses to AZD1222 COVID-19 vaccine. Study in general: Some second doses came at about 4 weeks and others at about 12 weeks; these were pooled. Study-level findings and limits: Clonal diversity may have been underestimated, and the donors were mostly white British, with more females than males. No repertoire was sampled before or during the peak T cell response, only after it.

The table came from immunoSEQ multiplex PCR; TCRdb's copy has only in-frame clones and leaves some out. In the table there are roughly 130,000 clones, just under 95% of which are singletons. Sequencing was performed on peripheral blood, taken on day 0 of AZD1222 vaccination. This TCR came from an adult in good health. The chain is built from TRBV6-2 or TRBV6-3 and TRBJ2-7; possibly TRBD2 for D (6 bases). CDR3 DNA: TGTGCCAGCAGCCCCCCCCTAGCGCCCAACGAGCAGTACTTC. This codes for CASSPPLAPNEQYF.